This T cell receptor (beta chain) comes out of a study of blood T cell repertoires in COVID-19 (dated by TCRdb to the early 2020s). General notes on the study: Samples covering the acute and convalescent phases of COVID-19 were provided by collaborators in the United States, Italy and Spain. Where HLA class I and class II types were available, the types were taken from metadata supplied by the sample provider, not from assay-based typing. The repertoires were released in a freely available public database meant as a resource for research on the immune response to SARS-CoV-2. A de-identified subject ID, COVID-19 status, age in years and sex were almost always included in the sample metadata. The prospective study material was composed of cDNA or gDNA derived from T cells, B-cell-depleted T cells, or PBMCs. The samples were drawn from the first 160 participants of the ongoing ImmuneRACE study and from 1,254 subjects provided by 6 global collaborators. Subjects who had been exposed to COVID-19, were actively infected with it, or had recovered from it provided the deeply sampled blood TCRbeta repertoires that made up the dataset.

The CDR1 and CDR2 encoded by the germline V gene (reference sequence) are MNHNY and SVGAGI. The CDR3 has 14 amino acids, counting the end cysteine and phenylalanine. The CDR3 DNA has 42 bases and is translated from base 1. V is cut back by 7 bases and J by 5 bases, with 6 bases in the junction unmatched. Whole blood was collected in K2EDTA tubes by collaborating institutions according to the institutions' own protocols. For TCRbeta analysis, collaborators shipped samples in one of three forms: frozen whole blood, isolated PBMCs, or DNA extracted from either of those sample types. TCRbeta CDR3 regions were amplified from genomic DNA by means of the immunoSEQ Assay, a bias-controlled multiplex PCR. The original methods were these. The number of nucleated cells in each sample was estimated by amplification of reference gene primers within the assay. Sequence reads were collapsed and filtered to measure the absolute abundance of every unique TCRbeta CDR3 rearrangement. For each sample, productive Simpson clonality was calculated as the square root of Simpson's diversity index over productive rearrangements. The clones in this table, taken by TCRdb from immuneACCESS, are in-frame only. Not every clone is retained; where verified, under half of the shortfall comes from an unresolved V gene, and the cause of the rest is unknown. V and J calls plus clone size are reproduced from that table; the DNA served to infer D and trimming. This sample gives roughly 130,000 clones in total; around 81% of them show up just once. Of the sample, 8% to 10% falls within the top ten clones.

Points the paper makes about the study in general: The quantity of clinical and demographic metadata differed by source and by participant and was supplied without curation.

With regard to this clone: There is no known antigen for this receptor. No base quality information exists; no much larger clone differs at one position.

This TCR derives from a man aged 40-55 years with active or convalescent COVID-19. Source material: peripheral blood. The rearranged segments are TRBV6-6 and TRBJ1-2, with 11 junctional bases fitting TRBD1. The CDR3 has the sequence CASTLDRGLYGYTF. The DNA is TGTGCCAGCACTTTGGACAGGGGGCTTTATGGCTACACCTTC.